This T cell receptor (beta chain) was recorded in a study of human versus mouse CDR3 diversity and MHC coevolution (dated by TCRdb to 2017 to 2019). With respect to the entire study: The immunoSEQ assay was reported to detect one in 200,000 T cells and to minimize multiplex PCR amplification bias. Across mouse and human samples, the number of valid reads per sample ranged from about 0.6 x 10^7 to 1.7 x 10^7. As a reference point for TCR selection on multiple MHC II alleles, the study used human naive CD4 T cell repertoires and compared them against human-TCR-locus transgenic mice that have a single MHC II. The human cohort was made up of three healthy volunteer blood donors, who at collection were aged 30 to 40, 40 to 50 and 60 to 70, one donor in each range.

As encoded in the germline V gene (reference sequence), CDR1 is LNHDA while CDR2 is SQIVND. The CDR3 contains 13 residues, cysteine and phenylalanine counted. Only CDR3 DNA remains: 39 bases, in frame from the first base. Fluorescence-activated cell sorting was used to isolate naive CD4 T cells, defined as CD45RO-negative and CD62L-positive, from PBMCs. Each donor gave roughly 50 ml of fresh peripheral blood, from which PBMCs were isolated by Ficoll density centrifugation. Sorting was performed on a FACSAria III instrument, with purity above 95% for all samples. The QIAGEN blood and tissue kit was used to extract genomic DNA from sorted cells, and the DNA was quantified on a NanoDrop 1000. Using multiplex PCR of genomic DNA, the immunoSEQ platform deep sequenced and quantified the TCR alpha and beta chains. The original methods were these. IMGT gene and region definitions were used to annotate TCR sequences. Out-of-frame rearrangements served as a stand-in for the preselection repertoire and were compared with in-frame clonotypes. The iCHAO1 estimator supplied with the immunoSEQ platform was used to estimate repertoire size. Clonal inequality was measured with a Gini index on in-frame amino acid clonotypes, based on the Lorenz curve. The intersect function in the R package tcR was used to count shared clonotypes, while the Jaccard index served to score similarity. V, J and V-J usage frequencies went into a principal component analysis run with the R prcomp function, with no normalization applied. TCRdb obtained this table from immuneACCESS and retained in-frame rearrangements with V and J assigned. These tables miss some clones; where compared with another copy, unresolved V genes account for less than half of the shortfall, and the remainder is unexplained. V and J calls and clone size follow that table, whereas D and trimming were derived from the DNA. Within this sample are 55,000 to 65,000 clones, with roughly 93% of them counted one time only. The ten largest clones add up to around 18% of the sample.

As concerns this clone: The target of this receptor is not known. The sample holds no much larger clone one base away, and base qualities are not on file.

Study-wide findings and limitations: Two of the three human donors showed the lowest clonal inequality scores among all compared groups. According to iCHAO1 estimates, humans had the largest TCR beta repertoire, 1.5 million to 2 million clonotypes, which was attributed likely to selection by multiple MHC II molecules. Because human T cells were selected on about six MHC II alleles, repertoire diversity in humans and mice was not considered directly comparable. On average, more CDR3 deletions and insertions were observed in humans than in mice, indicating greater exonuclease and TdT activity.

This chain is built from TRBV19 and TRBJ2-5; TRBD1 lines up with 9 middle nucleotides. The J call is uncertain, as TRBJ2-7 better fits the DNA end. The sequencing input was naive CD4+ T cells from blood. According to the study, the label for this sample's cell subset or site signals: CD45RO-negative CD62L-positive naive CD4 T cells. The receptor's source is a person in their 60s in good health. The encoded CDR3 is CASRETGGYEQYF. Read as DNA, the sequence is TGTGCCAGTAGGGAGACAGGGGGCTACGAGCAGTACTTC.